This entry describes one T cell receptor beta chain. The sample belongs to a study of radiation and T cells in renal cell carcinoma. Regarding time point: blood 4 weeks post-SBRT, at nephrectomy. The sample's treatment: 15 Gy SBRT to primary tumor, nephrectomy 4 weeks later. V was shortened by 3 bases and J by 0 bases, with 13 bases between the two germline ends. Germline CDR1 and CDR2: ENHRY and SYGVKD. This CDR3 contains 16 residues. The protocol was immunoSEQ multiplex PCR, while the TCRdb copy is restricted to in-frame clones and leaves out a portion. Among about 150,000 clones listed, roughly 90% were seen once.

This TCR came from a woman between 50 and 59 years old with renal cell carcinoma. The chain joins TRBV10-3 to TRBJ2-3; D perhaps matches TRBD2 (5 bases). Source: blood, taken from a patient whose treatment included radiotherapy and nephrectomy. The DNA for the CDR3 is TGTGCCATCAGTGATATAGGGCGGGCTAGCACAGATACGCAGTATTTT. Encoded protein: CAISDIGRASTDTQYF.